These 21 T cell receptor beta chains came from one sample sequenced in a study of spatial heterogeneity in lung cancer. Time point defined: blood at routine non-recurrence follow-up after resection. MiXCR, applied by TCRdb to the 5' RACE reads, yields one record per CDR3 protein. Of about 110,000 distinct CDR3 sequences listed, 11% are singletons. The sequences come from PBMCs, collected at follow-up. The receptor set was obtained from a female donor with early-stage non-small cell lung cancer.

This clonotype was picked up many times. The chain couples TRBV5-1 to TRBJ1-1; unclear D gene. Germline V gives CDR1 SGHRS, CDR2 YFSETQ. This CDR3 contains 13 residues. Trimming pared 1 base from V and 1 base from J, leaving 5 bases between. The CDR3 region has the DNA TGCGCCAGCAGCTTGATAGCGAACACTGAAGCTTTCTTT. Translating gives CASSLIANTEAFF.

This chain uses TRBV20-1 with TRBJ1-1; D uncertain. Trimming removed 0 bases from V and 1 base from J, with 6 bases in between. The CDR3 loop spans 13 amino acids. Germline CDR1 is DFQATT and CDR2 is SNEGSKA (reference sequence). The CDR3 sequence is CSARDRANTEAFF. The DNA for the CDR3 is TGCAGTGCTAGAGATCGTGCGAACACTGAAGCTTTCTTT.

This clonotype turned up a few times. The V and J genes are TRBV19 and TRBJ2-7; 11 nucleotides line up with TRBD2. V trimming: 10 bases; J trimming: 3 bases; junction bases outside the gene matches: 8. The CDR3 is made up of 14 amino acids. CDR1 and CDR2 (germline): LNHDA, SQIVND (reference sequence). In nucleotides, the CDR3 is TGTGCCACCAGCGGGACTAGCGGTCTCTACGAGCAGTACTTC. This encodes CATSGTSGLYEQYF.

J is TRBJ2-7 and V is TRBV25-1; a weak D match, TRBD1 (5 bases). V was cut by 8 bases and J by 7 bases, with 15 bases left in between. The CDR3 extends over 12 amino acids. CDR1 MGHDK and CDR2 SYGVNS come from the germline V gene. In DNA form, the CDR3 reads TGTGCCAGCTCAGGGTATTATGGGGAGCAGTACTTC. Translating gives CASSGYYGEQYF.

The table lists this clonotype with many counts. The rearrangement uses TRBV9 and TRBJ2-5; 9 bases are shared with TRBD2. CDR1 is SGDLS and CDR2 is YYNGEE in the germline V gene. This CDR3 spans 17 amino acids. J lost 0 bases, V lost 4 bases, and 10 bases had no gene match. CDR3 DNA: TGTGCCAGCAGCCCAGGCGCGGGAGGGCCGCACCAAGAGACCCAGTACTTC. Translation gives CASSPGAGGPHQETQYF.

This clonotype turned up a few times. One end of the junction is discordant with germline, which a read error may explain. V usage is TRBV4-3 and J usage is TRBJ1-6, with a possible D match to TRBD1 (6 bases). The germline gives CDR1 LGHNA, CDR2 YSLEER. This CDR3 contains 15 residues. The CDR3 is CTSSQITGYNSPLHF. CDR3 coding DNA: TGCACCAGCAGCCAAATTACAGGGTATAATTCACCCCTCCACTTT.

The V call is TRBV7-7, the J call TRBJ2-1; D gene uncertain. The CDR3 length is 14 residues. V was clipped by 1 base and J by 5 bases, with 9 bases between them. CDR1 is SSHAT, CDR2 FNYEAQ, per germline (reference sequence). The CDR3 region has the DNA TGTGCCAGCAGCTTAGGTGATCATCACAATGAGCAGTTCTTC. As protein: CASSLGDHHNEQFF.

Ten or more counts support this clonotype. The gene calls are TRBV21-1 and TRBJ2-1. TRBV21-1 is recorded as a pseudogene. CDR3 length equals 17 residues. CDR3 protein: CASSKGGGGERVDEQFF. As DNA, the CDR3 is TGTGCCAGCAGCAAAGGAGGCGGTGGAGAACGAGTAGATGAGCAGTTCTTC.

V usage is TRBV7-2 and J usage is TRBJ2-1; D call uncertain. Germline V gene data show CDR1 as SGHTA and CDR2 as FQGNSA. The ends were cut back, 1 base at V and 4 bases at J, with 8 bases in the middle. CDR3 length: 14 amino acids. The CDR3: CASSLDSAYNEQFF. For the CDR3, the DNA is TGTGCCAGCAGCTTAGATTCAGCTTACAATGAGCAGTTCTTC.

The chain couples TRBV2 to TRBJ2-7; D not certain. V lost 6 bases and J lost 0, with 9 bases in between. The CDR3 sequence is 13 residues long. Germline loops: CDR1 SNHLY, CDR2 FYNNEI. The CDR3 DNA reads as TGTGCCAGCAGAGGACCGTTCTCCTACGAGCAGTACTTC. It yields the protein CASRGPFSYEQYF. The entire variable domain, with the rest obtained from reference TRBV2 and TRBJ2-7, is as follows: EPEVTQTPSHQVTQMGQEVILRCVPISNHLYFYWYRQILGQKVEFLVSFYNNEISEKSEIFDDQFSVERPDGSNFTLKIRSTKLEDSAMYFCASRGPFSYEQYFGPGTRLTVT.

V and J are TRBV10-3 and TRBJ2-7; 7 nucleotides agree with TRBD1. V dropped 6 bases and J dropped 2; count of bases not matched to a gene: 4. The CDR3 extends over 13 amino acids. Germline V lookup: CDR1 ENHRY, CDR2 SYGVKD. The CDR3 loop reads CAIRGTDTYEQYF. As DNA, the CDR3 is TGTGCCATCAGGGGGACAGATACCTACGAGCAGTACTTC.

V and J are TRBV3-1 and TRBJ2-3; weak D call: TRBD2 (5 bases). Germline V lookup: CDR1 LGHDT, CDR2 YNNKEL (reference sequence). This CDR3 spans 14 amino acids. V lost 4 bases to trimming and J lost 4 bases, with 12 bases between them. The CDR3 DNA reads as TGTGCCAGCAGCCGTGGACTCCCCGCAGATACGCAGTATTTT. Translation gives CASSRGLPADTQYF.

V usage is TRBV29-1 and J usage is TRBJ2-3; possible D gene TRBD1, 5 bases. The CDR3 spans 15 residues. Between the trimmed V and J ends, which lost 7 bases and 0 bases, there was a span of 17 bases. Germline V gene lookup returns CDR1 SQVTM and CDR2 ANQGSEA. For the CDR3, the DNA is TGCAGCGCTGGGATCAGGACACCTAGCACAGATACGCAGTATTTT. It translates to CSAGIRTPSTDTQYF.

V is TRBV7-8 and J is TRBJ2-2; 12 bases align to TRBD2. This CDR3 has 17 residues. The V segment lost 3 bases and the J segment 7 bases; nucleotides outside the gene matches: 9. Germline values: CDR1 SGHVS, CDR2 FQNEAQ. CDR3 sequence (DNA): TGTGCCAGCAGCTTCAGACCTAGCGGGAGGGGAGGCGGGGAGCTGTTTTTT. Its translation is CASSFRPSGRGGGELFF.

This clonotype was seen more than once but under ten times. The V and J genes are TRBV7-6 and TRBJ2-5; 7 bases fit TRBD1. The germline V gene has CDR1 SGHVS and CDR2 FNYEAQ. Germline trimming cut 5 bases from V and 4 bases from J; bases unmatched to any gene: 4. The CDR3 has 13 residues. CDR3 DNA sequence: TGTGCCAGCAGCCGAAGGACAGGAGAGACCCAGTACTTC. Translated: CASSRRTGETQYF.

This clonotype was counted only a few times. The chain employs TRBV2 and TRBJ2-2, with D uncertain. CDR1 is SNHLY and CDR2 is FYNNEI in the germline V gene. V gave up 1 base and J gave up 6 bases, with 15 bases separating them. The CDR3 is 16 amino acids. CDR3 DNA: TGTGCCAGCAGTGAAGAGCCAGTAGGGCAGGCCGGGGAGCTGTTTTTT. Protein product: CASSEEPVGQAGELFF.

CDR3 in DNA: TGCAGCGTTGAAGACGTCCCAGGAACTGAAGCTTTCTTT. This sequence encodes CSVEDVPGTEAFF. The rearrangement uses TRBV29-1 and TRBJ1-1; D unclear. Germline-derived CDR1 and CDR2 are SQVTM and ANQGSEA. The CDR3 extends over 13 amino acids. V gave up 0 bases and J gave up 5 bases, with 10 bases separating them.

This CDR3 is CASSQANIQYF. Here the CDR3 DNA reads TGTGCCAGCAGCCAAGCGAACATTCAGTACTTC. The rearrangement uses TRBV3-1 and TRBJ2-4; D remains unclear. Germline CDR1 LGHDT, CDR2 YNNKEL (reference sequence). Trimming took off 1 base at V and 7 bases at J, with 2 bases between the two ends. The CDR3 is 11 amino acids. The full variable domain, in which reference TRBV3-1 and TRBJ2-4 provide the parts outside the CDR3, is DTAVSQTPKYLVTQMGNDKSIKCEQNLGHDTMYWYKQDSKKFLKIMFSYNNKELIINETVPNRFSPKSPDKAHLNLHINSLELGDSAVYFCASSQANIQYFGAGTRLSVL.

In this sample, this clonotype turned up a few times. The CDR3, as DNA: TGTGCCAGCAGTTTAGTACCGACAGCCCAAGGGGGGACCCAGTACTTC. It yields the protein CASSLVPTAQGGTQYF. The chain recombines TRBV27 with TRBJ2-5; tentatively, D is TRBD1 (6 bases). Looked up from germline, CDR1 is MNHEY and CDR2 is SMNVEV (reference sequence). The CDR3 loop spans 16 amino acids. V was shortened by 2 bases and J by 7 bases, with 20 bases between the two germline ends.

The chain joins TRBV14 to TRBJ2-1; perhaps TRBD2 as D (6 bases). This CDR3 is built from 13 residues. V lost 7 bases and J 9 bases, leaving 16 bases between the germline ends. Germline CDR1 reads SGHDN; CDR2 reads FVKESK. For the CDR3, the DNA is TGTGCCAGCAACCAGGACCAACTAGCTGAGCAGTTCTTC. It encodes CASNQDQLAEQFF. Looking up the rest from reference TRBV14 and TRBJ2-1 gives the full variable domain: EAGVTQFPSHSVIEKGQTVTLRCDPISGHDNLYWYRRVMGKEIKFLLHFVKESKQDESGMPNNRFLAERTGGTYSTLKVQPAELEDSGVYFCASNQDQLAEQFFGPGTRLTVL.

This clonotype was detected only a few times. A much larger clone differs by one base, so this may be a read error. The chain links TRBV18 to TRBJ2-7; 12 positions agree with TRBD2. The CDR3 is 16 residues long. Germline V CDR1 and CDR2: KGHSH, LQKENI. The CDR3 here is CAGSALLAGGSYEQYF. The CDR3 DNA is TGTGCCGGCTCAGCCCTACTAGCGGGAGGTTCCTACGAGCAGTACTTC.